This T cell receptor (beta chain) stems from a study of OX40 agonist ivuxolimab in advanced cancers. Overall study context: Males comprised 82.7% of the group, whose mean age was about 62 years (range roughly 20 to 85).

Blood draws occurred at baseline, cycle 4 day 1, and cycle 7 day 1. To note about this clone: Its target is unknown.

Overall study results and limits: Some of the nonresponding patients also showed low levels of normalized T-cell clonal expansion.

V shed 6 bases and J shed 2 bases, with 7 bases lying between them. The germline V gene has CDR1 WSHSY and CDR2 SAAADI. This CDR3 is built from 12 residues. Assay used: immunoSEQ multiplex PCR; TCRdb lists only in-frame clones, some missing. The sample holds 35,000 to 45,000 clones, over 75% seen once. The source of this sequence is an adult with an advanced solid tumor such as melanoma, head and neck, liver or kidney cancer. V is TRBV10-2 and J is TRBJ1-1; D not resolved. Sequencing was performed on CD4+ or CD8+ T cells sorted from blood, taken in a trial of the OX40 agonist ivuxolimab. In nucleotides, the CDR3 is TGCGCCAGCAGGTACGGAAACACTGAAGCTTTCTTT. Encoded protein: CASRYGNTEAFF.